These T cell receptor beta chains were read from a single sample in a study of long-term antiretroviral therapy in people with HIV. Here immunoSEQ multiplex PCR was the method, and the copy in TCRdb shows in-frame clones only, minus some. The table shows 15,000 to 20,000 clones, with 75% to 85% occurring only once. The sequences come from unsorted PBMCs, collected 0.3 years before starting antiretroviral therapy. The receptor set was obtained from a man aged 50 or older with HIV. CDR3s include the opening cysteine and the closing phenylalanine or tryptophan. D genes are given only for firm matches. Rows give clone size only sometimes, using once, few, many, or a class for an expanded clone.

d_call j_call v_call clone_size cdr3_nt cdr3_aa
- TRBJ1-3 TRBV19 - TGTGCCAGTAGTCACGGGACTGGAAACACCATATATTTT CASSHGTGNTIYF
- TRBJ2-1 TRBV27 - TGTGCCAGCAGTTGGGGCGGTGGAAAGTACAATGAGCAGTTCTTC CASSWGGGKYNEQFF
- TRBJ1-3 TRBV28 - TGTGCCAGCACCTTCACCTATGGACCCTCCGGAAACACCATATATTTT CASTFTYGPSGNTIYF
- TRBJ2-5 TRBV28 - TGTGCCAGCAGTTTATCCGGAGGGTACCAAGAGACCCAGTACTTC CASSLSGGYQETQYF
- TRBJ2-2 TRBV9 - TGTGCCAGCAGCGCCGAGGGGGGTCGGGGGGAGCTGTTTTTT CASSAEGGRGELFF
TRBD2 TRBJ2-3 TRBV7-8 - TGTGCCAGCAGCTCGGGGGGGGACACAGATACGCAGTATTTT CASSSGGDTDTQYF
- TRBJ1-3 TRBV7-8 - TGTGCCAGCAGCTTATTACAGGCCGCTGGAAACACCATATATTTT CASSLLQAAGNTIYF
TRBD1 TRBJ2-2 TRBV7-2 - TGTGCCAGCAGTCGAAGACAGGGTCGCGACACCGGGGAGCTGTTTTTT CASSRRQGRDTGELFF
- TRBJ1-2 TRBV28 - TGTGCCAGCTGCCCTTTTACTAACTATGGCTACACCTTC CASCPFTNYGYTF
- TRBJ1-2 TRBV11-2 - TGTGCCAGCAGCCCTTCGACAGGCCTATCTGGCTACACCTTC CASSPSTGLSGYTF
- TRBJ1-6 TRBV9 - TGTGCCAGCAGCGTAGATGAGAGTCGAAATTCACCCCTCCACTTT CASSVDESRNSPLHF
- TRBJ2-2 TRBV7-7 - TGTGCTAGCAGCTCCCGGGCCTTACCGCGTGGGGAGCTGTTTTTT CASSSRALPRGELFF
TRBD1 TRBJ1-2 TRBV7-8 - TGTGCCAGCAGCCCAGGGGGGGGATCCTATGGCTACACCTTC CASSPGGGSYGYTF
- TRBJ1-1 TRBV11-2 few TGTGCCAGCAGCTTAGATAATCTCGAGGCTTTCTTT CASSLDNLEAFF
TRBD1 TRBJ2-7 TRBV4-1 - TGCGCCAGCAGCCAAGTGTCCGGCCAGGGGGCTTACGAGCAGTACTTC CASSQVSGQGAYEQYF
- TRBJ2-3 TRBV18 - TGTGCCAGCTCACCCCCTCTAGCGAGTGCAGATACGCAGTATTTT CASSPPLASADTQYF
- TRBJ1-5 TRBV4-3 - TGCGCCAGCAGCCAAGGAGGAAGCCAGCCCCAGCATTTT CASSQGGSQPQHF
TRBD1 TRBJ2-6 TRBV19 - TGTGCCAGTAGACCAGTCGGGGACAGGTTTTCCTTATATAGGGGGGCCAACGTCCTGACTTTC CASRPVGDRFSLYRGANVLTF
- TRBJ2-7 TRBV19 - TGTGCCAGTAGTATAGCTAGGGTTGGCTACGAGCAGTACTTC CASSIARVGYEQYF
- TRBJ1-5 TRBV5-4 few TGTGCCAGCAGCTTGGATGGGAGCAATCAGCCCCAGCATTTT CASSLDGSNQPQHF
- TRBJ1-5 TRBV27 - TGTGCCAGCAGTCCTTGGGGGGGAGCGACTGGTCCCCAGCATTTT CASSPWGGATGPQHF
- TRBJ2-5 TRBV6-6 - TGTGCCAGCAGCCCGGGGGAGACCCAGTACTTC CASSPGETQYF
TRBD2 TRBJ2-7 TRBV4-1 once TGCGCCAGCAGCCAAACCTTTAATAGCGGGAGGGCCTCCTACGAGCAGTACTTC CASSQTFNSGRASYEQYF
- TRBJ1-5 TRBV19 - TGTGCCAGTAGTATCCAGGCCCTTCATCAGCCCCAGCATTTT CASSIQALHQPQHF
TRBD2 TRBJ2-7 TRBV11-2 - TGTGCCAGCAGCTTAGACCGGGGGGTTTCCTACGAGCAGTACTTC CASSLDRGVSYEQYF
- TRBJ1-4 TRBV28 - TGTGCCAGCAGTTTGGCAGGGAGGGAAAAACTGTTTTTT CASSLAGREKLFF
TRBD1 TRBJ1-3 TRBV13 - TGTGCCAGCAGCTTAACAGGGGCTGGAAACACCATATATTTT CASSLTGAGNTIYF
TRBD1 TRBJ2-5 TRBV25-1 - TGTGCCAGCAGTGAATCCCGAGGACAGGGGAGTGAGGAGACCCAGTACTTC CASSESRGQGSEETQYF
- TRBJ1-1 TRBV27 - TGTGCCAGCAGTGTCAACAGGGTTTCTGAAGCTTTCTTT CASSVNRVSEAFF
- TRBJ1-1 TRBV6-6 - TGTGCCAGCACCTCGGGTTGGACGTCTGACACTGAAGCTTTCTTT CASTSGWTSDTEAFF
TRBD1 TRBJ1-5 TRBV19 - TGTGCCAGTAGTTTCAGGGGGTGGCAGCCCCAGCATTTT CASSFRGWQPQHF
TRBD2 TRBJ2-7 TRBV7-2 once TGTGCCAGCATCCCTAGCGGGCTTTACTACGAGCAGTACTTC CASIPSGLYYEQYF
- TRBJ1-2 TRBV5-1 - TGCGCCAGCAGCGCCCTTGACCTCGCCTCCCTCACTAACTATGGCTACACCTTC CASSALDLASLTNYGYTF
TRBD1 TRBJ2-7 TRBV10-3 - TGTGCCATCAGGGAAGGACAGGGGCTGATCTACGAGCAGTACTTC CAIREGQGLIYEQYF
- TRBJ2-7 TRBV7-9 - TGTGCCAGCAGCCCGCGTCGCTTGAGCTCCTACGAGCAGTACTTC CASSPRRLSSYEQYF
- TRBJ2-5 TRBV2 - TGTGCCAGCAGTGTTGAGATCCAAGAGACCCAGTACTTC CASSVEIQETQYF
- TRBJ2-1 TRBV4-1 - TGCGCCAGCAGCCTTAATTGGGCTTCTTCGGCTTCAAGCTCCTACAATGAGCAGTTCTTC CASSLNWASSASSSYNEQFF
- TRBJ1-1 TRBV19 - TGTGCCAGTAGTATAGCCCTTCGCCGCCGGCCGAACACTGAAGCTTTCTTT CASSIALRRRPNTEAFF
TRBD1 TRBJ1-2 TRBV11-2 - TGTGCCAGCAGCCCGGTCAGGTGGGACAGCAAAATTAACTATGGCTACACCTTC CASSPVRWDSKINYGYTF
- TRBJ2-1 TRBV25-1 - TGTGCCAGCAGTGAATCAACGGGAGTTGACAATGAGCAGTTCTTC CASSESTGVDNEQFF
- TRBJ2-1 TRBV18 - TGTGCCAGCAGTATAGGGACTTACAATGAGCAGTTCTTC CASSIGTYNEQFF
- TRBJ2-7 TRBV5-4 - TGTGCCATTTCAACACGGGGCGACAACGAGCAGTACTTC CAISTRGDNEQYF
- TRBJ1-2 TRBV6-1 once TGTGCCAGCACCGCCCAATCAGGAGGCTATGGCTACACCTTC CASTAQSGGYGYTF
- TRBJ2-2 TRBV25-1 few TGTGCCAGCAGTGATGGGGTACACGCCGGGGAGCTGTTTTTT CASSDGVHAGELFF
TRBD1 TRBJ2-1 TRBV5-1 few TGCGCCAGCAGCTTGGAGGACAGGGCGGATGAGCAGTTCTTC CASSLEDRADEQFF
- TRBJ2-7 TRBV25-1 - TGTGCCAGCAGGAGTGGCTTGTACTCTGCTTACGAGCAGTACTTC CASRSGLYSAYEQYF
- TRBJ1-1 TRBV2 - TGTGCCAGCAGTGAACCGGGGAGGACCCTGAAAGCTTTCTTT CASSEPGRTLKAFF
TRBD1 TRBJ1-2 TRBV29-1 - TGCAGCGTTGAAGATCGGCTGGGACAGGGGGCTCTCGGCTATGGCTACACCTTC CSVEDRLGQGALGYGYTF
TRBD2 TRBJ2-3 TRBV5-1 - TGCGCCAGCAGGCAGACTAGCTACGGCACAGATACGCAGTATTTT CASRQTSYGTDTQYF
- TRBJ1-5 TRBV2 - TGTGCCAGCAGTAGGAGTGTGGATCAGCCCCAGCATTTT CASSRSVDQPQHF
- TRBJ2-7 TRBV11-3 - TGTGCCAGCAGCCATGATAGCGAGCAGTACTTC CASSHDSEQYF
- TRBJ1-5 TRBV4-3 - TGCGCCAGCAGCCAAGATCACAGGCCCTTGGGCCAGCCCCAGCATTTT CASSQDHRPLGQPQHF
- TRBJ2-5 TRBV15 medium-sized TGTGCCACCAGCACTCAGGGTCAGGAGACCCAGTACTTC CATSTQGQETQYF
- TRBJ1-2 TRBV5-1 - TGCGCCAGCAGCCCTCTACTCTCATCAACGGGAGGCTACACCTTC CASSPLLSSTGGYTF
- TRBJ1-1 TRBV28 - TGTGCCAGCAGTCGAGACAGGCTGGGGAACACTGAAGCTTTCTTT CASSRDRLGNTEAFF
- TRBJ1-2 TRBV18 - TGTGCCAGCTCACAGGGCAGACAGGCGTCTAACTATGGCTACACCTTC CASSQGRQASNYGYTF
- TRBJ2-1 TRBV19 once TGTGCCAGTAGTACCCCGGACGGCTACAATGAGCAGTTCTTC CASSTPDGYNEQFF
- TRBJ1-2 TRBV7-9 few TGTGCCAGCAGGTCAGTAGAGACCTATGGCTACACCTTC CASRSVETYGYTF
TRBD2 TRBJ2-7 TRBV7-2 - TGTGCCAGCAGCCGGGGACTAGCGGACTACGAGCAGTACTTC CASSRGLADYEQYF